The 2 T cell receptor beta chains presented below share a single source sample, sequenced in a study of T cell responses to AZD1222 COVID-19 vaccine. Using immunoSEQ multiplex PCR, the repertoire was profiled, and TCRdb retains in-frame clones only, with some absent. The sample lists 40,000 to 55,000 clones; 60% to 85% were seen once. Specimen: peripheral blood, collected on day 0 of AZD1222 vaccination. All receptors derive from an adult in good health.

The chain employs TRBV19 and TRBJ2-2; TRBD2 aligns across 7 bases. Germline V gene lookup returns CDR1 LNHDA and CDR2 SQIVND (reference sequence). The junction had 3 bases not matched to a gene; V was cut back by 4 bases and J by 1 base. The CDR3 length is 15 residues. The CDR3 region has the DNA TGTGCCAGTAGTAGGTTAGCGGGGAACACCGGGGAGCTGTTTTTT. Protein: CASSRLAGNTGELFF.

The rearrangement links TRBV11-3 to TRBJ2-3; D gene ambiguous. Germline V gives CDR1 SGHNT, CDR2 YENEEA. The CDR3 consists of 14 residues. Trimming took 5 bases from V and 3 from J, leaving 12 bases between them. CDR3 DNA: TGTGCCAGCAGCACACACCGTGGGACAGATACGCAGTATTTT. Its protein is CASSTHRGTDTQYF.